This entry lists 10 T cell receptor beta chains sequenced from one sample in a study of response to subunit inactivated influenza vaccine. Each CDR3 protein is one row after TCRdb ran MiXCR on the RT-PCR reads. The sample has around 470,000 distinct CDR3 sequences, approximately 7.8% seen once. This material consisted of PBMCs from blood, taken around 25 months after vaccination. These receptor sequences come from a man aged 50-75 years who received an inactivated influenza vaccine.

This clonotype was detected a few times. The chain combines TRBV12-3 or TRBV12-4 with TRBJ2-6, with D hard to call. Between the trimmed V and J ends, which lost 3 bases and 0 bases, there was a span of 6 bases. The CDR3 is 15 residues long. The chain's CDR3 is CASSFHGSGANVLTF. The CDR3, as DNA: TGTGCCAGCAGTTTTCATGGCTCTGGGGCCAACGTCCTGACTTTC.

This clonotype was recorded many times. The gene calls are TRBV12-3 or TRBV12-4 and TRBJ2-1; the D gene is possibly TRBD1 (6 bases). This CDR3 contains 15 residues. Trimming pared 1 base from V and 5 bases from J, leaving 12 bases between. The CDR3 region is CASSLGGQPNNEQFF. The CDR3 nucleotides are TGTGCCAGCAGTTTAGGCGGACAGCCAAACAATGAGCAGTTCTTC.

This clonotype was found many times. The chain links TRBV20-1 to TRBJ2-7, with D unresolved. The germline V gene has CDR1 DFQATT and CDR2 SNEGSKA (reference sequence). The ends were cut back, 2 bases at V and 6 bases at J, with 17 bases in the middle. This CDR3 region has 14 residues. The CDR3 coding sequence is TGCAGTGCTAGACCACCTAACGCCGTGGGCGAGCAGTACTTC. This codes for CSARPPNAVGEQYF.

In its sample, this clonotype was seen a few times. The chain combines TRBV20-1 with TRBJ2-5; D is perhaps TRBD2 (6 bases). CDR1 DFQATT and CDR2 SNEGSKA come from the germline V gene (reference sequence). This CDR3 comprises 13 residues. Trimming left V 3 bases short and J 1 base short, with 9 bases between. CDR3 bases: TGCAGTGCTAGGAAGGGACTCCAAGAGACCCAGTACTTC. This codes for CSARKGLQETQYF.

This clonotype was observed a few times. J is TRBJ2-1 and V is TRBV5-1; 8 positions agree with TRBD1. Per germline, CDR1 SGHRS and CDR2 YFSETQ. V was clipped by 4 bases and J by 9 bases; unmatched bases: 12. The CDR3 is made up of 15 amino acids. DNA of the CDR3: TGCGCCAGCAGCACGGACAGGGTGGTTGATGGTGAGCAGTTCTTC. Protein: CASSTDRVVDGEQFF.

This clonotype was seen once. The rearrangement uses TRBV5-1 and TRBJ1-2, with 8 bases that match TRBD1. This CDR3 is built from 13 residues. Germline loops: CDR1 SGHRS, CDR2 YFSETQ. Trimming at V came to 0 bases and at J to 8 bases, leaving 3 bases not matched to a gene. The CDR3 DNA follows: TGCGCCAGCAGCTTGGCCGACAGGGGCGGCTACACCTTC. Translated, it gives CASSLADRGGYTF.

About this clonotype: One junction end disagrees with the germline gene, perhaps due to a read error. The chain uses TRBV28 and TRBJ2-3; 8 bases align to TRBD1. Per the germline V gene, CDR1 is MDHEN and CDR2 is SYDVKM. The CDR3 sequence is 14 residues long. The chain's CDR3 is CANSTWTGTDTQYF. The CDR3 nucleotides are TGTGCCAACAGTACCTGGACAGGGACAGATACGCAGTATTTT. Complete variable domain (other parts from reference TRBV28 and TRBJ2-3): DVKVTQSSRYLVKRTGEKVFLECVQDMDHENMFWYRQDPGLGLRLIYFSYDVKMKEKGDIPEGYSVSREKKERFSLILESASTNQTSMYLCANSTWTGTDTQYFGPGTRLTVL.

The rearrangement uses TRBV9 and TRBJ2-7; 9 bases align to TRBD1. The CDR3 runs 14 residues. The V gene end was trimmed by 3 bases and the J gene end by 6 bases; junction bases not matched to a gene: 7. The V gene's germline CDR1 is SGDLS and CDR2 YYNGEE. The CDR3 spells CASSAGQGIGEQYF. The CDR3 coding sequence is TGTGCCAGCAGCGCGGGACAGGGTATCGGCGAGCAGTACTTC. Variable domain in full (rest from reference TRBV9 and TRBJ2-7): DSGVTQTPKHLITATGQRVTLRCSPRSGDLSVYWYQQSLDQGLQFLIQYYNGEERAKGNILERFSAQQFPDLHSELNLSSLELGDSALYFCASSAGQGIGEQYFGPGTRLTVT.

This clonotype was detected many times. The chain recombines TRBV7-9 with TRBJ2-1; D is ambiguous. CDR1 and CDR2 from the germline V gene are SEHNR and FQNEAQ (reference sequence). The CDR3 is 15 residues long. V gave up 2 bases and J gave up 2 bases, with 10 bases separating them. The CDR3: CASSLKARPYNEQFF. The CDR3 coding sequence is TGTGCCAGCAGCTTAAAGGCCAGACCCTACAATGAGCAGTTCTTC.

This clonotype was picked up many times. The CDR3 DNA sequence: TGTGCCAGCAGTCTCAGGACCACGAGCTCCTACAATGAGCAGTTCTTC. Translation gives CASSLRTTSSYNEQFF. The J gene is TRBJ2-1, the V gene TRBV12-3 or TRBV12-4; D not resolved. With 5 bases removed from V and 0 bases from J, the gap between germline ends came to 14 bases. The CDR3 has 16 amino acids.